This TCR beta chain appears in the sequencing data of a study of kidney transplant recipient with SARS-CoV-2 infection (dated by TCRdb to 2020 to 2023). In its sample, this clonotype was seen many times. This receptor's antigen is unknown. No base-level quality is on record; no much larger clone is a single base apart. V and J are truncated by 1 base and 9 bases respectively, leaving an intervening sequence of 16 bases. From the cysteine through the phenylalanine, the CDR3 covers 14 amino acids. Solely the CDR3 DNA is kept, with 42 bases framed from the first base. From the germline V gene, CDR1 is SGHRS and CDR2 is YFSETQ. The time point label here, explained by the study, means: pre-pandemic baseline sample and day 111 after first positive SARS-CoV-2 test. Sequencing was carried out with an Illumina MiSeq. Profiling of the peripheral T cell repertoire targeted human TCRbeta genes. The original methods were these. Beta-binomial modelling was applied to test for differential clonotype abundance so that variability over time was accounted for. Expanded clonotypes were checked against the ImmuneCODE reference database of SARS-CoV-2-associated TCRs and mapped to regions of the viral genome. Additional repertoire analyses were carried out for TRBV gene usage, CDR3 length, CDR3 amino acid overlap between time points, clonotype abundance distributions and Jaccard similarity. TCRdb's own reprocessing of the public reads used fastp at Q25 and MiXCR and kept productive beta chains. Each CDR3 protein gets just one entry, which takes the most common genes and DNA from the rows behind it. The V and J calls, along with clone size, are taken from TCRdb and not from the paper's own processing. In all, the sample holds fewer than 250,000 distinct CDR3 sequences, and under 35% of those were seen once. Roughly 7% of the sample lies in the top ten.

This chain joins TRBV5-1 to TRBJ1-1; the D gene is possibly TRBD1, with 6 bases matching. The receptor was isolated from a male patient younger than 45 who had COVID-19 and was a kidney transplant recipient. Following a transplant, some T cells may be graft donor cells, not patient cells. The material was a blood sample, obtained at baseline and between days 110 and 120 from a kidney transplant recipient. Here the CDR3 is given as CASSLSGGSLKAFF. In nucleotide form, the sequence is TGCGCCAGCAGCTTGAGCGGGGGCTCTCTGAAAGCTTTCTTT. With the rest looked up from the reference TRBV5-1 and TRBJ1-1 genes rather than sequenced, the full variable domain is KAGVTQTPRYLIKTRGQQVTLSCSPISGHRSVSWYQQTPGQGLQFLFEYFSETQRNKGNFPGRFSGRQFSNSRSEMNVSTLELGDSALYLCASSLSGGSLKAFFGQGTRLTVV.